This T cell receptor beta chain originates from a study of OX40 agonist ivuxolimab in advanced cancers. The data were produced by immunoSEQ multiplex PCR, yet TCRdb's version contains in-frame clones alone and is incomplete. The profile shows about 53,000 clones, roughly 84% of them singletons. Findings and limits, study-wide: The authors also found low normalized T-cell clonal expansion in some nonresponders. Relative to CD4+ cells, CD8+ T cells on average had more expanded clones.

Points on this clone: Antigen unknown.

The specimen was CD4+ or CD8+ T cells sorted from blood, collected in a trial of the OX40 agonist ivuxolimab. The sequence was obtained from an adult with an advanced solid tumor such as melanoma, head and neck, liver or kidney cancer.

CDR3 protein: CASSVGGSGLQETQYF. Written as DNA, the CDR3 is TGTGCCAGCAGCGTAGGAGGTAGCGGACTCCAAGAGACCCAGTACTTC. This rearrangement joins TRBV9 to TRBJ2-5; weak D call: TRBD2 (6 bases). Trimming shortened V by 0 bases and J by 1 base, and 13 bases separated the two germline ends. The CDR3 runs to 16 residues. Germline values: CDR1 SGDLS, CDR2 YYNGEE.